This T cell receptor (beta chain) appears in the sequencing data of a study of T cell repertoires in cytomegalovirus infection. Study-level results: In two of eight donors, the top clonotype was HLA-C-restricted CMV-specific.

This clonotype appeared a few times. Its antigen is not identified. TCRdb analysed the reads with MiXCR anew, one entry per CDR3 protein. The sample carries about 530,000 distinct CDR3 sequences, approximately 25% recorded once. V lost 2 bases to trimming and J lost 12 bases; unmatched junction nucleotides: 14. CDR3 length: 17 amino acids. Germline V gives CDR1 MNHNY, CDR2 SVGAGI (reference sequence). This chain links TRBV6-6 with TRBJ2-1; 12 positions agree with TRBD1. What was sequenced was PBMCs. This TCR was recovered from a human donor in good health (CMV status not recorded). Some clones in this sample may be carry-over from other donors' samples. The CDR3 coding sequence is TGTGCCAGCAGTTACGGGCCGGGACAGGGGGCTGGCATAGGGCAGTTCTTC. It translates to CASSYGPGQGAGIGQFF.